These 28 T cell receptor beta chains share one sample of origin, sequenced in a study of cytomegalovirus exposure and HLA in healthy donors. PCR employed 60 Vbeta and 13 Jbeta primers. Produced via immunoSEQ multiplex PCR; TCRdb's table is partial and in-frame only. The sample shows under 100,000 clones, roughly 70% of them seen only once. The sequencing input was PBMCs. The receptors were gathered from a man in his forties or fifties in good health and CMV-seronegative.

In this sample, this clone turned up a few times. The rearrangement joins TRBV5-4 to TRBJ1-1, with 8 nucleotides matching TRBD1. V was clipped by 3 bases and J by 5 bases; unmatched bases: 6. Per germline, CDR1 SGHNT and CDR2 YYREEE (reference sequence). This CDR3 has 14 amino acids. The CDR3 region has the DNA TGTGCCAGCAGCTCCCCAGGGGGCGCGACTGAAGCTTTCTTT. Translated, it gives CASSSPGGATEAFF.

The chain recombines TRBV7-9 with TRBJ1-6, with D possibly matching TRBD1 (6 bases). The CDR3 sequence is 13 residues long. V was trimmed by 5 bases and J by 8 bases, leaving 10 bases between them. Germline assignment: CDR1 SEHNR and CDR2 FQNEAQ (reference sequence). Here the CDR3 DNA reads TGTGCCAGCAGCCCGGACAGCCATTCACCCCTCCACTTT. Translating it yields CASSPDSHSPLHF.

A single count supports this clone. The chain combines TRBV29-1 with TRBJ1-2, with 7 positions matching TRBD1. This CDR3 has 12 residues. V was clipped by 6 bases and J by 3 bases; unmatched bases: 4. Germline values: CDR1 SQVTM, CDR2 ANQGSEA. This CDR3 is CSVNRGDYGYTF. CDR3 in DNA: TGCAGCGTGAACAGGGGCGACTATGGCTACACCTTC.

The chain combines TRBV30 with TRBJ1-6, with TRBD1 matching over 8 bases. V was pared by 4 bases and J by 4 bases, with 9 bases of the junction left unmatched. The CDR3 loop spans 16 amino acids. Germline V CDR1 and CDR2: GTSNPN, SVGIG (reference sequence). The CDR3 nucleotides are TGTGCCTGGACCCCCTCAGGGGGCGCTTATAATTCACCCCTCCACTTT. It codes for CAWTPSGGAYNSPLHF.

V is TRBV13 and J is TRBJ2-1; TRBD1 matches 12 bases. The trim removed 3 bases at V and 8 bases at J, leaving 5 bases unmatched. From germline, CDR1 is PRHDT and CDR2 FYEKMQ (reference sequence). This CDR3 is built from 15 residues. Here the CDR3 reads CASSFWGQGAYEQFF. DNA of the CDR3: TGTGCCAGCAGCTTTTGGGGACAGGGGGCTTATGAGCAGTTCTTC.

A single count supports this clone. The chain uses TRBV7-9 and TRBJ1-5; 7 bases match TRBD1. Germline trimming cut 2 bases from V and 8 bases from J; bases unmatched to any gene: 12. The CDR3 length is 16 residues. The germline V gene encodes CDR1 SEHNR and CDR2 FQNEAQ (reference sequence). This CDR3 reads CASSLYAKGAAEPQHF. The CDR3 DNA reads TGTGCCAGCAGCTTATATGCTAAGGGGGCTGCGGAGCCCCAGCATTTT.

This clone was detected a few times. The chain is built from TRBV29-1 and TRBJ1-4; 7 positions agree with TRBD1. Germline-derived CDR1 and CDR2 are SQVTM and ANQGSEA. The CDR3 covers 13 residues. The trim removed 5 bases at V and 7 bases at J, leaving 7 bases unmatched. The CDR3 reads CSVSGTEVEKLFF. The CDR3 nucleotides read TGCAGCGTTTCCGGGACAGAGGTTGAAAAACTGTTTTTT.

This clone was seen more than once but under ten times. The chain recombines TRBV10-1 with TRBJ2-3; 9 positions agree with TRBD2. Per the germline V gene, CDR1 is WNHNN and CDR2 is SYGVQD (reference sequence). V lost 3 bases, J lost 3 bases, and 4 bases stayed unmatched. The CDR3 runs 15 residues. The CDR3, as DNA: TGCGCCAGCAGTGAATGCGGGGGGGCAACAGATACGCAGTATTTT. Its translation is CASSECGGATDTQYF.

This clone was counted a few times. The chain combines TRBV28 with TRBJ2-7, with 14 bases identical to TRBD2. J was trimmed by 2 bases and V by 4 bases; bases with no gene match: 16. Germline values: CDR1 MDHEN, CDR2 SYDVKM. The CDR3 totals 20 residues. The CDR3 region has the DNA TGTGCCAGCAGTTCCCGGACTAGCGGGGGGACTAGCCCTATGCCCTACGAGCAGTACTTC. Protein: CASSSRTSGGTSPMPYEQYF.

The chain is built from TRBV30 and TRBJ1-2, with TRBD1 matching over 7 bases. The CDR3 is 16 residues long. CDR1 GTSNPN and CDR2 SVGIG come from the germline V gene (reference sequence). The junction had 10 bases not matched to a gene; V was cut back by 2 bases and J by 1 base. CDR3 bases: TGTGCCTGGAGTAGAATACAGGGGTCATATAACTATGGCTACACCTTC. It codes for CAWSRIQGSYNYGYTF. Together with reference TRBV30 and TRBJ1-2, the CDR3 gives the full variable domain: SQTIHQWPATLVQPVGSPLSLECTVEGTSNPNLYWYRQAAGRGLQLLFYSVGIGQISSEVPQNLSASRPQDRQFILSSKKLLLSDSGFYLCAWSRIQGSYNYGYTFGSGTRLTVV.

The chain carries TRBV6-5 and TRBJ1-1; 9 positions agree with TRBD1. There are 15 residues in the CDR3. The J segment lost 4 bases and the V segment lost 3 bases, leaving 6 bases of the junction unmatched. Germline V gene data show CDR1 as MNHEY and CDR2 as SVGAGI. The CDR3, as DNA: TGTGCCAGCAGTTATGGTCCGACAGGGGGCACTGAAGCTTTCTTT. Translation gives CASSYGPTGGTEAFF.

The V gene is TRBV7-2, the J gene TRBJ2-7, with 8 positions matching TRBD1. CDR3 length: 15 amino acids. Germline lookup yields CDR1 SGHTA and CDR2 FQGNSA. Germline trimming cut 4 bases from V and 3 bases from J; bases unmatched to any gene: 8. DNA of the CDR3: TGTGCCAGCAGCTCCGGACAGGGAAATTTCTACGAGCAGTACTTC. It translates to CASSSGQGNFYEQYF.

The chain carries TRBV18 and TRBJ2-7; the D is unclear. The CDR3 length is 13 residues. The germline gives CDR1 KGHSH, CDR2 LQKENI. Deletions cut 3 bases from V and 2 bases from J, with 8 bases between. The CDR3 nucleotides are TGTGCCAGCTCACCGATCAGGACCTACGAGCAGTACTTC. This translates into CASSPIRTYEQYF.

There are a few counts of this clone. The chain joins TRBV5-1 to TRBJ2-3; D is undetermined. The CDR3 covers 12 residues. V lost 4 bases to trimming and J lost 7 bases, with 10 bases between them. Germline CDR1 and CDR2: SGHRS and YFSETQ. The CDR3 sequence is CASSPRSNTQYF. DNA for the CDR3: TGCGCCAGCAGCCCGCGCTCTAATACGCAGTATTTT.

This chain links TRBV19 with TRBJ1-1, with 8 bases that match TRBD1. Per the germline V gene, CDR1 is LNHDA and CDR2 is SQIVND (reference sequence). Trimming at V came to 7 bases and at J to 4 bases, leaving 8 bases not matched to a gene. The CDR3 is made up of 14 amino acids. The CDR3 DNA reads TGTGCCAGTAACCCGACAGGGGAGGGCACTGAAGCTTTCTTT. It encodes CASNPTGEGTEAFF.

This clone is a singleton in its sample. V and J are TRBV7-7 and TRBJ2-2; D may be TRBD2 (6 bases). The CDR3 has 15 residues. The germline V gene has CDR1 SSHAT and CDR2 FNYEAQ (reference sequence). The germline V and J ends were trimmed by 1 base and 6 bases, with 12 bases remaining between them. The CDR3 DNA sequence: TGTGCCAGCAGCTTAGAAGGCGGGGCCGCCGGGGAGCTGTTTTTT. Translating gives CASSLEGGAAGELFF.

This clone has only one observation. This rearrangement joins TRBV12-5 to TRBJ2-1, with TRBD1 matching 10 bases. The V segment lost 5 bases and the J segment 6 bases; nucleotides outside the gene matches: 7. This CDR3 contains 15 residues. Germline values: CDR1 LGHNT, CDR2 FRNRAP. The CDR3 DNA reads as TGTGCTAGTGGTCCCACGGGACAGGGGCTCAATGAGCAGTTCTTC. Translated, it gives CASGPTGQGLNEQFF.

This clone was observed a few times. The chain carries TRBV6-5 and TRBJ1-5, with D perhaps matching TRBD1 (5 bases). The CDR3 is 14 residues long. CDR1 and CDR2 from the germline V gene are MNHEY and SVGAGI. V was cut by 6 bases and J by 5 bases, with 14 bases left in between. The CDR3 coding sequence is TGTGCCAGCAGCTCCGGGGGGGAGGATCAGCCCCAGCATTTT. Its protein product is CASSSGGEDQPQHF.

Points on this clone: Relative to the germline gene, one junction end is altered; a read error may explain this. The rearrangement uses TRBV19 and TRBJ1-5; TRBD1 matches 7 bases. Looked up from germline, CDR1 is LNHDA and CDR2 is SQIVND (reference sequence). CDR3 length equals 17 residues. CDR3 loop: CTSSHKPTGLSNQPQHF. The DNA of the CDR3 is TGTACCAGTAGTCATAAACCGACAGGGCTAAGCAATCAGCCCCAGCATTTT.

The CDR3 region is CASSEVSPGGGAYEQYF. Written as DNA, the CDR3 is TGTGCCAGCAGTGAAGTCTCCCCGGGCGGGGGCGCTTACGAGCAGTACTTC. J is TRBJ2-7 and V is TRBV6-1; D possibly corresponds to TRBD2 (7 bases). The CDR3 loop spans 17 amino acids. From germline, CDR1 is MNHNS and CDR2 SASEGT. V was trimmed by 1 base and J by 4 bases, leaving 20 bases between them.

Here the CDR3 reads CASSLEPAGEPQHF. For the CDR3, the DNA is TGTGCCAGCAGCTTAGAACCTGCGGGTGAGCCCCAGCATTTT. The rearrangement joins TRBV7-6 to TRBJ1-5; D remains unclear. With 1 base removed from V and 8 bases from J, the gap between germline ends came to 12 bases. The CDR3 is made up of 14 amino acids. CDR1 and CDR2 from the germline V gene are SGHVS and FNYEAQ.

The V and J genes are TRBV27 and TRBJ2-1; weak D call: TRBD1 (6 bases). Germline values: CDR1 MNHEY, CDR2 SMNVEV (reference sequence). This CDR3 is 15 amino acids long. V lost 2 bases, J lost 8 bases, and 16 bases lay in between. The CDR3 nucleotides are TGTGCCAGCAGTTTAGGCGGGCAGGGGTGGGATGAGCAGTTCTTC. Encoded protein: CASSLGGQGWDEQFF.

The chain combines TRBV9 with TRBJ1-2, with D perhaps matching TRBD1 (6 bases). CDR1 and CDR2 (germline): SGDLS, YYNGEE. V gave up 0 bases and J gave up 6 bases, with 18 bases separating them. This CDR3 spans 16 amino acids. CDR3 loop: CASSVASPRGSDGYTF. In nucleotides, the CDR3 is TGTGCCAGCAGCGTAGCAAGCCCGAGGGGGTCAGATGGCTACACCTTC. The full variable domain, with the rest looked up from reference TRBV9 and TRBJ1-2, is DSGVTQTPKHLITATGQRVTLRCSPRSGDLSVYWYQQSLDQGLQFLIQYYNGEERAKGNILERFSAQQFPDLHSELNLSSLELGDSALYFCASSVASPRGSDGYTFGSGTRLTVV.

The chain employs TRBV5-4 and TRBJ1-2; the D gene is possibly TRBD1 (5 bases). Trimming removed 4 bases from V and 6 bases from J, with 22 bases in between. Germline CDR1 and CDR2: SGHNT and YYREEE (reference sequence). The CDR3 sequence is 16 residues long. The CDR3 loop reads CASSPSGTRVSDGYTF. The CDR3 DNA follows: TGTGCCAGCAGCCCATCGGGGACTCGGGTATCGGATGGCTACACCTTC.

The chain uses TRBV5-4 and TRBJ2-5; TRBD1 matches 9 bases. V gave up 1 base and J gave up 4 bases; unmatched junction bases: 2. Germline values: CDR1 SGHNT, CDR2 YYREEE (reference sequence). The CDR3 has 14 amino acids. The CDR3, as DNA: TGTGCCAGCAGCTTGACAGGGGGCGTAGAGACCCAGTACTTC. This encodes CASSLTGGVETQYF.

V and J are TRBV19 and TRBJ1-5; perhaps TRBD1 as D (6 bases). CDR3 size: 12 residues. V lost 4 bases to trimming and J lost 8 bases, with 9 bases between them. The germline CDR1 and CDR2 sequences are LNHDA and SQIVND (reference sequence). CDR3 coding DNA: TGTGCCAGTAGTACCAGGGGAAAGCCCCAGCATTTT. Its translation: CASSTRGKPQHF. Together with reference TRBV19 and TRBJ1-5, the CDR3 gives the full variable domain: DGGITQSPKYLFRKEGQNVTLSCEQNLNHDAMYWYRQDPGQGLRLIYYSQIVNDFQKGDIAEGYSVSREKKESFPLTVTSAQKNPTAFYLCASSTRGKPQHFGDGTRLSIL.

This rearrangement joins TRBV9 to TRBJ2-1; no clear D gene. The V and J ends lost 1 base and 7 bases respectively, with 12 bases between them. Germline CDR1 and CDR2: SGDLS and YYNGEE. This CDR3 comprises 14 residues. As DNA, the CDR3 is TGTGCCAGCAGCGTAACGCTAGTCGAGAATGAGCAGTTCTTC. It codes for CASSVTLVENEQFF.

This clone occurred a few times. The V gene is TRBV5-1, the J gene TRBJ2-5; TRBD1 might be the D (8 bases). V was trimmed by 3 bases and J by 3 bases, leaving 18 bases between them. The CDR3 loop spans 16 amino acids. The germline gives CDR1 SGHRS, CDR2 YFSETQ. CDR3 loop: CASSYGYRGREETQYF. The CDR3 DNA sequence: TGCGCCAGCAGCTACGGTTACAGGGGGAGGGAAGAGACCCAGTACTTC.